This T cell receptor beta chain was sequenced during a study of sequential checkpoint blockade in melanoma. Sequencing was performed with immunoSEQ multiplex PCR; in TCRdb, only in-frame clones are kept and a portion is missing. The table lists some 14,000 clones, roughly four fifths of them singletons. The treatment: randomized to nivolumab then ipilimumab (arm A) or the reverse (arm B). Sequencing used CD8+ T cells sorted from blood (inferred from file names), obtained from a patient given nivolumab and ipilimumab in sequence. This TCR came from a human patient with melanoma. Some clones in this sample may be carry-over from other donors' samples.

The CDR3 coding sequence is TGCGCCAGCAGCTTGGGGGACAGTTACACAGATACGCAGTATTTT. Translating it yields CASSLGDSYTDTQYF. The rearrangement links TRBV5-1 to TRBJ2-3; 7 bases are a match to TRBD1. With V trimmed by 0 bases and J by 2 bases, 3 bases remained unmatched. This CDR3 has 15 residues. The germline CDR1 and CDR2 sequences are SGHRS and YFSETQ.